The rows below give T cell receptor beta chains drawn from one sample of a study of cytomegalovirus exposure and HLA in healthy donors. Using immunoSEQ multiplex PCR, the repertoire was profiled, and TCRdb retains in-frame clones only, with some absent. Of some 150,000 clones listed, 8.5% to 10% are singletons. The sample consisted of PBMCs. These receptors all come from a man aged 45 to 65 in good health and CMV-seronegative. CDR3s include the opening cysteine and the closing phenylalanine or tryptophan.

>TRBV11-2|TRBJ2-5
CASSLAGGVQETQYF
>TRBV5-1|TRBJ2-7
CASSLLTSGSASSYEQYF
>TRBV4-1|TRBJ1-2
CASSQPHDRTYGYTF
>TRBV27|TRBJ2-1
CASSLRDRGLYNEQFF
>TRBV19|TRBJ2-6
CASSIGRVGANVLTF
>TRBV9|TRBJ2-7
CASSVGGWGPTYEQYF
>TRBV10-3|TRBJ2-5
CAIGGQQAQETQYF
>TRBV19|TRBJ1-2
CASSTTGTGLNYGYTF
>TRBV7-3|TRBJ1-2
CASSQGLNYGYTF
>TRBV19|TRBJ2-1
CASTNPREGVNNEQFF
>TRBV19|TRBJ1-5
CASSAWDRHTSNQPQHF
>TRBV4-2|TRBJ2-2
CASSHPGTGANTGELFF
>TRBV7-7|TRBJ1-3
CASSLDVSSGNTIYF
>TRBV9|TRBJ2-7
CASSQGISSYEQYF
>TRBV30|TRBJ1-2
CAIMQGTYYGYTF
>TRBV15|TRBJ1-1
CATNPGQDTEAFF
>TRBV28|TRBJ1-1
CASSGQGGDTEAFF
>TRBV28|TRBJ2-2
CASSPFLGRNTGELFF
>TRBV28|TRBJ2-7
CASSPSGLAGNEQYF
>TRBV6-1|TRBJ1-1
CASSRRQGRNTEAFF
>TRBV7-9|TRBJ1-2
CASLKGEANYGYTF
>TRBV7-2|TRBJ2-1
CASSLEIRTNEQFF
>TRBV19|TRBJ2-1
CASRPSGSSNNEQFF
>TRBV7-3|TRBJ2-3
CASSSGAGTDTQYF
>TRBV5-4|TRBJ1-6
CASSRGSDRVRSPLHF
>TRBV18|TRBJ1-5
CATRGGSDQPQHF
>TRBV6-1|TRBJ2-7
CASTPSSYEQYF
>TRBV6-6|TRBJ1-3
CASSYRGSENTIYF
>TRBV19|TRBJ2-3
CASSTGGGTDTQYF
>TRBV5-1|TRBJ1-4
CASSGTGGLSNEKLFF
>TRBV27|TRBJ1-1
CASSFDREMNTEAFF
>TRBV7-8|TRBJ2-3
CASSPRTLRNTDTQYF
>TRBV11-2|TRBJ1-1
CASSVQGNTEAFF
>TRBV30|TRBJ2-1
CASPRRGKGPYNEQFF
>TRBV2|TRBJ1-5
CASRPDRGYNQPQHF
>TRBV2|TRBJ2-7
CASHSSYEQYF
>TRBV30|TRBJ1-2
CAWSKSGGDYGYTF
>TRBV7-9|TRBJ2-7
CASSSRTGGEQYF
>TRBV19|TRBJ2-1
CASSLGQYNEQFF
>TRBV6-6|TRBJ2-3
CASSSGQGHPTDTQYF
>TRBV19|TRBJ2-7
CASSHRGLYEQYF